This T cell receptor beta chain was found in a study of blood T cell repertoires in COVID-19. Study in general: Sites in the United States, Italy and Spain provided acute and convalescent COVID-19 samples. In each case, the material was cDNA or gDNA derived from T cells, B-cell-depleted T cells, or PBMCs.

Germline lookup yields CDR1 LNHDA and CDR2 SQIVND (reference sequence). The CDR3 totals 14 residues. V was pared by 5 bases and J by 7 bases, with 15 bases between. This clone was recorded once. Original analysis: Reference gene primer amplification gave estimated nucleated cell counts. Produced via immunoSEQ multiplex PCR; TCRdb's table is partial and in-frame only. The V and J calls and clone size were taken over from that table, and D and trimming were inferred from the DNA. The table includes 94,000 or so clones, 84% detected once. Sequencing was carried out using peripheral blood. The genes are TRBV19 and TRBJ1-5; no firm D call. The sequence derives from a man aged 55 to 70 with acute or convalescent COVID-19. For the CDR3, the DNA is TGTGCCAGTAGTCCGCGTGACATCGGCCAGCCCCAGCATTTT. It codes for CASSPRDIGQPQHF.